This T cell receptor beta chain was obtained from a study of shared clonotypes between healthy human individuals. Across the whole study: Plates per donor: three CD4 naive, three CD4 memory, two CD8 naive, one CD8 memory.

Assay used: immunoSEQ multiplex PCR; TCRdb lists only in-frame clones, some missing. The repertoire holds roughly 1,500,000 clones, 98% to 99% seen once, with around 0.38% in the top ten. Naive CD4+ cells were CD45RA-selected; the remaining cells were memory. V was cut by 5 bases and J by 5 bases, with 10 bases left in between. Germline CDR1 SGHTA, CDR2 FQGTGA. This CDR3 has 13 amino acids. This clone was counted once. Within the sample, other DNA sequences also encode this same CDR3. The V call is TRBV7-3, the J call TRBJ2-1; D is perhaps TRBD2 (6 bases). The specimen was naive CD4+ T cells sorted from blood. This sample's subset: CD45RA+ positively selected. This receptor was identified in a young man in good health. CDR3 bases: TGTGCCAGCAGCCGGGGACTCAACAATGAGCAGTTCTTC. Protein: CASSRGLNNEQFF.